A selection of T cell receptor beta chains follows, all from one sample in a study of blood T cells in healthy people across ages. TCRdb passed the 5' RACE reads through MiXCR, listing each CDR3 protein once. The data contain 1.5 million to 2 million distinct CDR3 sequences, around 50% of them singletons. The sequencing input was blood. All receptors derive from a woman in her thirties or forties in good health. CDR3s include the opening cysteine and the closing phenylalanine or tryptophan. D genes are given only for firm matches. Not every row has a clone size; where given, it reads once, few, many or a size class.

TRBJ1-2	TRBV7-9	TRBD1	few	CASSRPDRASYGYTF	TGTGCCAGCAGCAGGCCTGACAGGGCCTCCTATGGCTACACCTTC
TRBJ1-6	TRBV7-9	TRBD1	-	CASSYNTGGKSPLHF	TGTGCCAGCAGCTATAACACAGGGGGCAAATCACCCCTCCACTTT
TRBJ2-7	TRBV10-3	-	few	CAISETRSSYEQYF	TGTGCCATCAGTGAGACCAGGAGCTCCTACGAGCAGTACTTC
TRBJ2-5	TRBV6-1	-	-	CASTRQTQETQYF	TGTGCCAGCACCAGACAAACCCAAGAGACCCAGTACTTC
TRBJ2-3	TRBV6-2/TRBV6-3	-	-	CASSYGLRAQYF	TGTGCCAGCAGTTACGGCCTCCGCGCGCAGTATTTT
TRBJ2-5	TRBV28	TRBD1	-	CASNPSDREETQYF	TGTGCCAGCAACCCGAGCGACAGGGAAGAGACCCAGTACTTC
TRBJ1-4	TRBV25-1	TRBD1	-	CASSEGGTGEKLFF	TGTGCCAGCAGTGAAGGAGGGACAGGTGAAAAACTGTTTTTT
TRBJ2-1	TRBV6-2/TRBV6-3	TRBD1	-	CASTPGDSYNEQFF	TGTGCCAGCACCCCAGGGGACAGCTACAATGAGCAGTTCTTC
TRBJ2-3	TRBV14	TRBD2	few	CASSQDRGGTADTQYF	TGTGCCAGCAGCCAAGATCGCGGGGGGACCGCAGATACGCAGTATTTT
TRBJ2-7	TRBV20-1	-	few	CGIRSGGWVGYEQYF	TGCGGGATCCGGTCTGGGGGTTGGGTTGGATACGAGCAGTACTTC
TRBJ1-2	TRBV6-6	TRBD1	-	CASSVGTGALWGGYTF	TGTGCCAGCAGCGTGGGGACAGGGGCCTTATGGGGAGGCTACACCTTC
TRBJ2-5	TRBV29-1	-	many	CSAVGGVSETQYF	TGCAGCGCCGTAGGGGGGGTCTCAGAGACCCAGTACTTC
TRBJ1-2	TRBV29-1	TRBD1	-	CSDGQGLDYGYTF	TGCAGCGACGGACAGGGGTTAGACTATGGCTACACCTTC
TRBJ1-1	TRBV7-8	TRBD1	once	CASSLGTGGGLTEAFF	TGTGCCAGCAGCTTAGGGACAGGGGGAGGATTAACTGAAGCTTTCTTT
TRBJ1-5	TRBV3-1	-	few	CASSTQGLGQPQHF	TGTGCCAGCAGCACCCAGGGATTGGGTCAGCCCCAGCATTTT
TRBJ2-4	TRBV20-1	-	-	CSGGEGAKYDIQYF	TGCAGCGGTGGTGAAGGGGCCAAGTACGACATTCAGTACTTC
TRBJ2-5	TRBV5-5	TRBD2	-	CASSLLAGGTQETQYF	TGTGCCAGCAGCTTACTAGCGGGGGGCACCCAAGAGACCCAGTACTTC
TRBJ2-1	TRBV4-2	TRBD2	-	CASSQDLAGGAETQFF	TGTGCCAGCAGCCAAGATCTAGCGGGGGGGGCTGAGACCCAGTTCTTC
TRBJ2-5	TRBV11-2	-	-	CASSLGGHGQGTQYF	TGTGCCAGCAGCTTAGGGGGGCACGGTCAAGGGACCCAGTACTTC
TRBJ2-7	TRBV11-2	-	-	CASSLPNMKQYF	TGTGCCAGCAGCCTGCCAAATATGAAGCAGTACTTC
TRBJ2-7	TRBV20-1	-	once	CSARKGPNYEQYF	TGCAGTGCTAGAAAGGGACCAAACTACGAGCAGTACTTC
TRBJ1-6	TRBV6-5	-	-	CASSSPGRGKGSPLHF	TGTGCCAGCAGTTCTCCCGGGCGGGGCAAGGGTTCACCCCTCCACTTT
TRBJ1-6	TRBV10-3	-	-	CAIQQQGASNSPLHF	TGTGCCATCCAGCAACAGGGCGCCTCAAATTCACCCCTCCACTTT
TRBJ2-3	TRBV28	TRBD2	-	CASRHTSSGGLDTQYF	TGTGCCAGCAGGCATACCTCTAGCGGGGGTTTAGATACGCAGTATTTT